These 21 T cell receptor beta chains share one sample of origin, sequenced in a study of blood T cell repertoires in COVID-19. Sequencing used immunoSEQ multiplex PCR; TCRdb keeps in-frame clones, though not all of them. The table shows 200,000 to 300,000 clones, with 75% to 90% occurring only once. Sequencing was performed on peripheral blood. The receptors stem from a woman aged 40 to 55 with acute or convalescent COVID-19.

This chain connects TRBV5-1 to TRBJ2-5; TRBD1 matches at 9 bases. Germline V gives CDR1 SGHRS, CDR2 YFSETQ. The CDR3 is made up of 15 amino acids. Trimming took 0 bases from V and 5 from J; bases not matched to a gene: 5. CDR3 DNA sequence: TGCGCCAGCAGCTTGGCCGGGGGACAGGGCGAGACCCAGTACTTC. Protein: CASSLAGGQGETQYF. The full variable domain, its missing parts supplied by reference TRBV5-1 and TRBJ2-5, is KAGVTQTPRYLIKTRGQQVTLSCSPISGHRSVSWYQQTPGQGLQFLFEYFSETQRNKGNFPGRFSGRQFSNSRSEMNVSTLELGDSALYLCASSLAGGQGETQYFGPGTRLLVL.

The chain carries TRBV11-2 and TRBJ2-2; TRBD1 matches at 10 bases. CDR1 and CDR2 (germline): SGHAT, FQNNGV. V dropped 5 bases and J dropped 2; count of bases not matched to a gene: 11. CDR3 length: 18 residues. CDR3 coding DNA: TGTGCCAGCAGCCCTAATCCAGGACAGGGGGGAAACACCGGGGAGCTGTTTTTT. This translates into CASSPNPGQGGNTGELFF.

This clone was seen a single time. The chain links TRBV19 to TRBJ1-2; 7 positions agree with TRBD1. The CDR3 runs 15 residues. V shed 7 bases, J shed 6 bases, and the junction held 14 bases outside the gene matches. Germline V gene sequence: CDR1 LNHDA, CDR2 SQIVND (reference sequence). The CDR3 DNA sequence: TGTGCCAGTATGACGAAGGGGGCGCGGGTGGATGGCTACACCTTC. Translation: CASMTKGARVDGYTF.

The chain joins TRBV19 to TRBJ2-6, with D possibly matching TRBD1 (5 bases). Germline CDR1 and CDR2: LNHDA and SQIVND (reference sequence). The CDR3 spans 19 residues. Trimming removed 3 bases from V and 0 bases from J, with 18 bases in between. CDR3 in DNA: TGTGCCAGTAGTATTAGGTGGGCAGGGCCGTTCTCTGGGGCCAACGTCCTGACTTTC. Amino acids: CASSIRWAGPFSGANVLTF.

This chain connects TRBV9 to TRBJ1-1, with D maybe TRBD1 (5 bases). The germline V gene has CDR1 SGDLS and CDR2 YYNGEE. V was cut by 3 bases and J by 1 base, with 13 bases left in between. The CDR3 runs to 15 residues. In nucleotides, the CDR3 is TGTGCCAGCAGCGCCCCGGGGGGGACGAACACTGAAGCTTTCTTT. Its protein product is CASSAPGGTNTEAFF.

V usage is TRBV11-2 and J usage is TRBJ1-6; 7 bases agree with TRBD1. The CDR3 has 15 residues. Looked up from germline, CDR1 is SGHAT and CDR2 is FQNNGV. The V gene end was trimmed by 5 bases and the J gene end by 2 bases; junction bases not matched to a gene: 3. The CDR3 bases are TGTGCCAGCAGCCCGGGACAGACCTATAATTCACCCCTCCACTTT. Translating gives CASSPGQTYNSPLHF.

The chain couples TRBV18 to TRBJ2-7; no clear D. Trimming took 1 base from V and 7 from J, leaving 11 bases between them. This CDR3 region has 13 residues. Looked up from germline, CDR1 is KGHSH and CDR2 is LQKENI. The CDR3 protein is CASSPQRAKEQYV. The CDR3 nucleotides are TGTGCCAGCTCACCACAGCGTGCGAAAGAGCAGTACGTC.

CDR3 amino acids: CAITLDRHGYTF. The CDR3 nucleotides read TGTGCCATCACCTTGGACAGGCATGGCTACACCTTC. The rearrangement links TRBV10-3 to TRBJ1-2; 7 bases match TRBD1. The CDR3 covers 12 residues. V lost 7 bases and J lost 6; bases outside the gene matches: 5. CDR1 and CDR2 (germline): ENHRY, SYGVKD.

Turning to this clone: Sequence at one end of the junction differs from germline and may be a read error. The chain's CDR3 is CASSLGTQGTQYF. CDR3 DNA sequence: TGTGCCAGCAGCTTGGGCACCCAAGGGACCCAGTACTTC. The chain is built from TRBV13 and TRBJ2-5; D is undetermined. CDR1 is PRHDT and CDR2 is FYEKMQ in the germline V gene (reference sequence). This CDR3 is built from 13 residues.

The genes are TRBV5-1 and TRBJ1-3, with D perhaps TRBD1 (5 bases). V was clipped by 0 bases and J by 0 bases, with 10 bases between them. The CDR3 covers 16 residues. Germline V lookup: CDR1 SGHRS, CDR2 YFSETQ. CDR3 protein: CASSLVAGPSGNTIYF. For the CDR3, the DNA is TGCGCCAGCAGCTTGGTCGCAGGGCCCTCTGGAAACACCATATATTTT.

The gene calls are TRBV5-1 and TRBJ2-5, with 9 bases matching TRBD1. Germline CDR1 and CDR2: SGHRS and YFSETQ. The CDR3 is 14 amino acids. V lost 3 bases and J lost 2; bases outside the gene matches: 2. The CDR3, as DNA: TGCGCCAGCAGCTCGGGACAGGGACAAGAGACCCAGTACTTC. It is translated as CASSSGQGQETQYF.

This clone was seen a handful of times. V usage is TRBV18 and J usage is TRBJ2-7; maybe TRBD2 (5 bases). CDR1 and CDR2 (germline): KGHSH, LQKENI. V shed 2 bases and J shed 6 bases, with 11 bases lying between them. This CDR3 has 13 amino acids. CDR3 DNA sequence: TGTGCCAGCTCACCAAGTACAAGCGGCGAGCAGTACGTC. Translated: CASSPSTSGEQYV.

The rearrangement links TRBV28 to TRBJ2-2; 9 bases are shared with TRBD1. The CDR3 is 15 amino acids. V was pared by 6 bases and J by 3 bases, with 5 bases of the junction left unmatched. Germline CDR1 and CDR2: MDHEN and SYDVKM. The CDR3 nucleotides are TGTGCCAGCAGGAAGGGGGACAGGGACACCGGGGAGCTGTTTTTT. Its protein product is CASRKGDRDTGELFF.

The CDR3 loop reads CASSQGARNEKLFF. The CDR3 nucleotides are TGTGCCAGCTCACAGGGGGCCCGTAATGAAAAACTGTTTTTT. The V gene is TRBV18, the J gene TRBJ1-4, with 7 bases lining up with TRBD1. The trim removed 4 bases at V and 4 bases at J, leaving 3 bases unmatched. Germline CDR1 is KGHSH and CDR2 is LQKENI. The CDR3 totals 14 residues.

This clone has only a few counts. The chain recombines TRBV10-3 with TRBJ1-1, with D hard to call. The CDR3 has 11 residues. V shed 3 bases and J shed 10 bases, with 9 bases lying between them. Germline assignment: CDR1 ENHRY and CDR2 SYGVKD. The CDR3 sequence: CAISDPAGAFF. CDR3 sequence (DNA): TGTGCCATCAGTGATCCTGCGGGAGCTTTCTTT.

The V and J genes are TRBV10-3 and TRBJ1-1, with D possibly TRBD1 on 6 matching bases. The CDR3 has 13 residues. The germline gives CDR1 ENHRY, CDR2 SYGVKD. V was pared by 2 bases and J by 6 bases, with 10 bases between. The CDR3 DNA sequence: TGTGCCATCAGTGAGGGACAGTTCTCTGAAGCTTTCTTT. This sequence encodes CAISEGQFSEAFF.

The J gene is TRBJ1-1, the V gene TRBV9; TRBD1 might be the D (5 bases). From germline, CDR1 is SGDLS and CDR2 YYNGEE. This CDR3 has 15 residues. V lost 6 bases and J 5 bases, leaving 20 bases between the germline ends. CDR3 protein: CASTRESGGITEAFF. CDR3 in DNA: TGTGCCAGCACCCGAGAGTCGGGGGGAATAACTGAAGCTTTCTTT. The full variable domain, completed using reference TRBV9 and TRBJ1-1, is DSGVTQTPKHLITATGQRVTLRCSPRSGDLSVYWYQQSLDQGLQFLIQYYNGEERAKGNILERFSAQQFPDLHSELNLSSLELGDSALYFCASTRESGGITEAFFGQGTRLTVV.

The CDR3 protein is CASSESGGAGNQPQHF. The CDR3 DNA sequence: TGTGCCAGCAGTGAGTCAGGGGGCGCGGGCAATCAGCCCCAGCATTTT. The chain recombines TRBV6-1 with TRBJ1-5; 8 bases match TRBD1. The CDR3 is 16 amino acids. Trimming at V came to 3 bases and at J to 2 bases, leaving 6 bases not matched to a gene. Per germline, CDR1 MNHNS and CDR2 SASEGT.

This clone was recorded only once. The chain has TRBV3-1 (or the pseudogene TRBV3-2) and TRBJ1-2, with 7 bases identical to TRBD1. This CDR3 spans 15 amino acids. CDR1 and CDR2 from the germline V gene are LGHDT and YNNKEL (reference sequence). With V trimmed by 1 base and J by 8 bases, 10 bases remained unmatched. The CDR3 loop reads CASSQVQGGKGGYTF. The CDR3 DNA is TGTGCCAGCAGCCAAGTTCAAGGGGGCAAGGGCGGCTACACCTTC.

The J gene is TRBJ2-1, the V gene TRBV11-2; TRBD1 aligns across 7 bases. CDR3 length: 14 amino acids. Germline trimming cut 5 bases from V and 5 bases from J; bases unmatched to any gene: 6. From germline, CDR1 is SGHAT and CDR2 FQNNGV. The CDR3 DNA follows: TGTGCCAGCAGCACGGGACAGATGAACAATGAGCAGTTCTTC. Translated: CASSTGQMNNEQFF. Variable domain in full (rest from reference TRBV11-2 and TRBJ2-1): EAGVAQSPRYKIIEKRQSVAFWCNPISGHATLYWYQQILGQGPKLLIQFQNNGVVDDSQLPKDRFSAERLKGVDSTLKIQPAKLEDSAVYLCASSTGQMNNEQFFGPGTRLTVL.

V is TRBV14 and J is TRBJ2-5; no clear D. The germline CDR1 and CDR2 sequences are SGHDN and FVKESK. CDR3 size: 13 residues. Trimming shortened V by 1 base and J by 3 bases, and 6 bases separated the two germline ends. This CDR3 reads CASSQAVKETQYF. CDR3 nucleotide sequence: TGTGCCAGCAGCCAAGCGGTTAAAGAGACCCAGTACTTC.